A few counts support the clone carrying this T cell receptor (beta chain). Its antigen remains unidentified. The data derive from a study of shared clonotypes between healthy human individuals. Notes on the study in general: Deeper or shallower sequencing was expected to change how clonotypes are shared among donors. For naive CD4 cells, 5% to 6.5% of clonotypes were shared across a few donors. The generation probabilities recorded for non-shared clonotypes fell below those of clonotypes shared by all four donors.

Among the donors, all were Caucasian adults who lived in Nashville, Tennessee. This CDR3 has 13 amino acids. Deletions cut 6 bases from V and 5 bases from J, with 13 bases between. The germline gives CDR1 LNHDA, CDR2 SQIVND (reference sequence). Sequencing used immunoSEQ multiplex PCR; TCRdb keeps in-frame clones, though not all of them. The sample lists around 79,000 clones, 60% to 70% occurring once. Source material: memory CD8+ T cells sorted from blood. Subset of the sample: CD45RO+ cells pooled with CCR7-negative TemRA cells. The receptor's source is a man under 40 in good health. The chain has TRBV19 and TRBJ2-5, with D possibly called TRBD1 or TRBD2 (5 bases each). CDR3 region: CASRPLEGETQYF. The CDR3, as DNA: TGTGCCAGTAGACCTCTTGAGGGGGAGACCCAGTACTTC.